The clone carrying this TCR beta chain was counted at least ten times. The time point was: persistent/refractory GD, antithyroid drugs over 5 years with positive TRAb. Preparation of the TCR library used RNA extracted from PBMCs. This specimen belongs to a study of regulatory T cells in long-lasting Graves disease. CDR3-region Arm-PCR and iRepertoire HTBI primers produced the TCR beta libraries. One entry per CDR3 protein, called by TCRdb with MiXCR from the multiplex PCR reads. This table holds 700,000 or so distinct CDR3 sequences, 25% to 30% found once. This receptor was identified in a female donor with Graves disease. The starting material was peripheral blood mononuclear cells (PBMCs), obtained when the disease was refractory, from a patient treated with antithyroid drugs.

As DNA, the CDR3 is TGTGCCAGCAGTTTAGTCGTAGGACTAGCGGCTTCCTACGAGCAGTACTTC. Protein product: CASSLVVGLAASYEQYF. The J gene is TRBJ2-7, the V gene TRBV12-3 or TRBV12-4, with 10 bases lining up with TRBD2. The trim removed 1 base at V and 1 base at J, leaving 7 bases unmatched. The CDR3 consists of 17 residues.